Listed below are T cell receptor beta chains from one sample, sequenced in a study of cytomegalovirus exposure and HLA in healthy donors. Generated by immunoSEQ multiplex PCR, the TCRdb table keeps only in-frame clones and is missing some. The sample lists 300,000 to 400,000 clones, 80% to 90% occurring once. The specimen sequenced was PBMCs. These receptors were collected from a woman under 30 in good health and CMV-seronegative. CDR3s include the opening cysteine and the closing phenylalanine or tryptophan. The D gene is left open where the match is weak. Clone size is given for some rows only: seen once, a few or many times, or a class if the clone is expanded.

abundance	j_gene	d_gene	v_gene	len	CDR3aa	CDR3nt
few	TRBJ1-2	TRBD1	TRBV2	13	CASLGQGPVGYTF	TGTGCCAGTCTCGGACAGGGTCCCGTTGGCTACACCTTC
few	TRBJ1-2	TRBD1	TRBV6-5	12	CASSPDRDGYTF	TGTGCCAGCAGTCCTGACAGGGACGGCTACACCTTC
.	TRBJ2-3	.	TRBV6-4	14	CASSEQGGTDTQYF	TGTGCCAGCAGTGAACAGGGTGGGACAGATACGCAGTATTTT
.	TRBJ2-5	.	TRBV13	17	CASSLIRTPRGVETQYF	TGTGCCAGCAGCTTAATTAGAACTCCCAGAGGCGTAGAGACCCAGTACTTC
.	TRBJ2-7	.	TRBV9	16	CASSPNMSPSSYEQYF	TGTGCCAGCAGCCCTAATATGTCCCCTAGTTCCTACGAGCAGTACTTC
.	TRBJ1-2	TRBD1	TRBV25-1	13	CASRGKQGAGYTF	TGTGCCAGCAGGGGCAAGCAGGGGGCCGGCTACACCTTC
.	TRBJ2-7	TRBD2	TRBV6-1	16	CASSGTSGGTPYEQYF	TGTGCCAGCAGTGGGACTAGCGGGGGGACCCCCTACGAGCAGTACTTC
.	TRBJ2-6	.	TRBV28	16	CASSSPFPSGANVLTF	TGTGCCAGCAGTTCCCCGTTCCCCTCTGGGGCCAACGTCCTGACTTTC
.	TRBJ1-6	TRBD1	TRBV5-6	18	CASSLWDRGSSYNSPLHF	TGTGCCAGCAGCTTGTGGGACAGGGGGAGCTCCTATAATTCACCCCTCCACTTT
once	TRBJ2-7	TRBD1	TRBV19	19	CASSKTRPGQGNRGYEQYF	TGTGCCAGTAGTAAGACAAGGCCGGGACAGGGAAACAGAGGCTACGAGCAGTACTTC
.	TRBJ2-7	.	TRBV28	13	CASTPGGVGEQYF	TGTGCCAGCACCCCAGGAGGGGTGGGCGAGCAGTACTTC
.	TRBJ2-2	TRBD2	TRBV14	15	CASSGTGGNTGELFF	TGTGCCAGCAGCGGAACGGGAGGAAACACCGGGGAGCTGTTTTTT
.	TRBJ2-5	TRBD2	TRBV30	14	CAWSVGAGGLTQYF	TGTGCCTGGAGTGTAGGAGCGGGGGGCCTAACCCAGTACTTC
.	TRBJ2-5	.	TRBV2	14	CASSGQVVQETQYF	TGTGCCAGCAGTGGTCAGGTGGTCCAAGAGACCCAGTACTTC
.	TRBJ2-5	TRBD2	TRBV7-7	15	CASSLKGGAQQTQYF	TGTGCCAGCAGCCTCAAGGGAGGGGCGCAGCAGACCCAGTACTTC
.	TRBJ2-6	.	TRBV19	15	CASTPNRAGANVLTF	TGTGCCAGTACCCCCAACAGGGCTGGGGCCAACGTCCTGACTTTC
.	TRBJ2-7	TRBD1	TRBV2	14	CASRGDRGRYEQYF	TGTGCCAGCAGGGGGGACAGGGGACGCTACGAGCAGTACTTC
.	TRBJ1-6	TRBD1	TRBV5-1	15	CASSFINRGESPLHF	TGCGCCAGCAGCTTTATTAACAGGGGAGAATCACCCCTCCACTTT
.	TRBJ2-5	.	TRBV27	14	CASSLSDRREAQYF	TGTGCCAGCAGTTTATCGGACAGAAGAGAGGCCCAGTACTTC
few	TRBJ1-2	TRBD1	TRBV7-9	13	CASSFTGGSGYTF	TGTGCCAGCAGCTTCACAGGGGGCTCCGGCTACACCTTC
.	TRBJ2-1	TRBD2	TRBV5-4	16	CASSLSSGRAYNEQFF	TGTGCCAGCAGCTTGAGTAGCGGGAGGGCTTACAATGAGCAGTTCTTC
.	TRBJ2-7	TRBD1	TRBV23-1	17	CASSQYGRQGEPYEQYF	TGCGCCAGCAGTCAATATGGGAGACAGGGGGAACCGTACGAGCAGTACTTC
.	TRBJ1-4	.	TRBV25-1	16	CASTPTDTSPAPKLFF	TGTGCCAGCACTCCCACAGATACCTCTCCGGCCCCAAAACTGTTTTTT
once	TRBJ1-4	.	TRBV13	16	CASSRTGKSTNEKLFF	TGTGCCAGCAGCCGTACAGGAAAATCAACTAATGAAAAACTGTTTTTT
.	TRBJ2-1	TRBD2	TRBV27	16	CASRNHLAGVGDEQFF	TGTGCCAGCAGAAATCATCTAGCGGGAGTAGGAGATGAGCAGTTCTTC
.	TRBJ2-7	TRBD1	TRBV27	15	CASSFGTGSSYEQYF	TGTGCCAGCAGTTTCGGGACAGGGAGCTCCTACGAGCAGTACTTC
medium-sized	TRBJ2-7	TRBD2	TRBV2	15	CASSEAEAGFYEQYF	TGTGCCAGCAGTGAAGCGGAAGCGGGGTTCTACGAGCAGTACTTC
.	TRBJ2-7	TRBD2	TRBV30	15	CAGGDSGSPSYEQYF	TGTGCCGGGGGTGATAGCGGGAGCCCCTCCTACGAGCAGTACTTC
.	TRBJ2-1	TRBD2	TRBV5-1	17	CASSLAPGTSGNNEQFF	TGCGCCAGCAGCTTGGCCCCTGGGACTAGCGGGAACAATGAGCAGTTCTTC
.	TRBJ2-3	TRBD2	TRBV6-1	15	CASSQLAGAADTQYF	TGTGCCAGCAGCCAGCTAGCGGGAGCCGCAGATACGCAGTATTTT
.	TRBJ2-1	TRBD2	TRBV29-1	14	CSPRTSGGRNEQFF	TGCAGCCCCAGGACTAGCGGGGGCAGGAATGAGCAGTTCTTC
.	TRBJ1-2	TRBD1	TRBV19	14	CASSPGQGNYGYTF	TGTGCCAGTAGTCCAGGACAGGGAAACTATGGCTACACCTTC
.	TRBJ2-2	.	TRBV14	14	CASSQLVRGGELFF	TGTGCCAGCAGCCAACTCGTACGGGGCGGGGAGCTGTTTTTT
.	TRBJ2-3	.	TRBV29-1	13	CSDSGDSTDTQYF	TGCAGCGATAGCGGCGATAGCACAGATACGCAGTATTTT
.	TRBJ1-1	TRBD1	TRBV27	14	CASSWDRGKTEAFF	TGTGCCAGCAGTTGGGACAGGGGAAAGACTGAAGCTTTCTTT
once	TRBJ2-3	TRBD2	TRBV15	16	CATSRDPSGRGDTQYF	TGTGCCACCAGCAGAGATCCTAGCGGGAGAGGAGATACGCAGTATTTT
.	TRBJ2-3	.	TRBV30	15	CAWKGAGLHSDTQYF	TGTGCCTGGAAAGGGGCTGGGCTTCATTCCGATACGCAGTATTTT
.	TRBJ1-2	TRBD1	TRBV6-5	14	CASSYGQGGYGYTF	TGTGCCAGCAGTTACGGACAGGGCGGCTATGGCTACACCTTC
.	TRBJ2-2	TRBD2	TRBV30	15	CAHGTKRERGGELFF	TGTGCCCATGGGACGAAGCGGGAGAGGGGCGGGGAGCTGTTTTTT
.	TRBJ2-5	.	TRBV9	16	CASSPQARAYQETQYF	TGTGCCAGCAGCCCTCAAGCCCGAGCCTACCAAGAGACCCAGTACTTC
.	TRBJ1-1	TRBD1	TRBV18	15	CASSPTDRENTEAFF	TGTGCCAGCTCACCTACGGACAGGGAGAACACTGAAGCTTTCTTT
.	TRBJ2-2	TRBD1	TRBV2	16	CASSEFLRTGTGELFF	TGTGCCAGCAGTGAGTTCTTGCGGACAGGCACCGGGGAGCTGTTTTTT
.	TRBJ1-5	.	TRBV10-3	15	CAISEGGGRNQPQHF	TGTGCCATCAGTGAGGGCGGGGGTAGAAATCAGCCCCAGCATTTT
.	TRBJ2-6	.	TRBV15	14	CATSPRRGANVLTF	TGTGCCACCAGCCCCCGCCGGGGGGCCAACGTCCTGACTTTC